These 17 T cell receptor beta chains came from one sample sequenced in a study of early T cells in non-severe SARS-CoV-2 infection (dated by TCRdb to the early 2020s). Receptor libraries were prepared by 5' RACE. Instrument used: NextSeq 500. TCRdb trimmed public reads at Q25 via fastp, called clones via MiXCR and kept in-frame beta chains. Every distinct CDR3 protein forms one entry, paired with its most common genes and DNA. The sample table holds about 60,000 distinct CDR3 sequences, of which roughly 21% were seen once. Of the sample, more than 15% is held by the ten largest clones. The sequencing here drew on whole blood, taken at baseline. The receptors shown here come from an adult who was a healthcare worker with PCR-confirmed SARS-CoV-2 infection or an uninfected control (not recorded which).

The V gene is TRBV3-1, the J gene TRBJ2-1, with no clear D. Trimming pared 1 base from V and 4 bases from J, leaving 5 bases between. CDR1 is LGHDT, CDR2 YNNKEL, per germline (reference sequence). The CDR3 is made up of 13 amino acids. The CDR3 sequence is CASSQGHYNEQFF. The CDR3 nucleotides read TGTGCCAGCAGCCAAGGGCATTACAATGAGCAGTTCTTC.

CDR3 protein: CASSGPISSYNEQFF. The CDR3 bases are TGTGCCAGCAGCGGGCCTATTAGCTCCTACAATGAGCAGTTCTTC. The V gene is TRBV5-6, the J gene TRBJ2-1; D is unresolved. V shed 4 bases and J shed 0 bases, with 11 bases lying between them. The CDR3 is made up of 15 amino acids. CDR1 SGHDT and CDR2 YYEEEE come from the germline V gene.

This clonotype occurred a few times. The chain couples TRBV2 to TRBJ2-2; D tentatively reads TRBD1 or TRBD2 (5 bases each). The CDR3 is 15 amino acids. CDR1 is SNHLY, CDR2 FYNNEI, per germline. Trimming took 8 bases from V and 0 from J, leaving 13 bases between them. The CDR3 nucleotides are TGTGCCAGCGCCCAGGGAGCGTCGAACACCGGGGAGCTGTTTTTT. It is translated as CASAQGASNTGELFF.

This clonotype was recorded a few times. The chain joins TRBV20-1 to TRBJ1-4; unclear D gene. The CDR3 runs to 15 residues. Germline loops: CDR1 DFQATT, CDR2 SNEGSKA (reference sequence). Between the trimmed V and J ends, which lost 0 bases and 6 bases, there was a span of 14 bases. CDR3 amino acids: CSARDPEKRHEKLFF. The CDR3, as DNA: TGCAGTGCTAGAGATCCCGAAAAACGGCATGAAAAACTGTTTTTT.

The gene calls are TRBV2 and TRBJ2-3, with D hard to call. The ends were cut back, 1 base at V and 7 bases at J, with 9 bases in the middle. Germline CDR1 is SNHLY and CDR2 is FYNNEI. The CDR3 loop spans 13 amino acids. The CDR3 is CASSEDWNNTQYF. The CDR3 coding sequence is TGTGCCAGCAGTGAAGACTGGAATAATACGCAGTATTTT.

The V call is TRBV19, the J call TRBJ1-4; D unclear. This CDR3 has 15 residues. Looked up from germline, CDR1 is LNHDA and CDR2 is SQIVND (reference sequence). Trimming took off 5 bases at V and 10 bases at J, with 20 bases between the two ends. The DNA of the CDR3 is TGTGCCAGTAGTCTTTCCCGACCGCCGGAGGGAAAACTGTTTTTT. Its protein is CASSLSRPPEGKLFF.

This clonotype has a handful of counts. Written as DNA, the CDR3 is TGCGCCAGCAGCTTCACGGGGCCTAGGGAGGAGACCCAGTACTTC. Amino acids: CASSFTGPREETQYF. The rearrangement joins TRBV5-1 to TRBJ2-5; D may correspond to TRBD1 or TRBD2 (5 bases each). The germline V gene encodes CDR1 SGHRS and CDR2 YFSETQ. The CDR3 is 15 amino acids. V was trimmed by 2 bases and J by 5 bases, leaving 16 bases between them. The full variable domain, rest sourced from reference TRBV5-1 and TRBJ2-5, is KAGVTQTPRYLIKTRGQQVTLSCSPISGHRSVSWYQQTPGQGLQFLFEYFSETQRNKGNFPGRFSGRQFSNSRSEMNVSTLELGDSALYLCASSFTGPREETQYFGPGTRLLVL.

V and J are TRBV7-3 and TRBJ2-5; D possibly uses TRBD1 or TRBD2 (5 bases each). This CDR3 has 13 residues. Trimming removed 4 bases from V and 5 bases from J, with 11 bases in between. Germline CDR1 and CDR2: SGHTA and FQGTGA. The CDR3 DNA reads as TGTGCCAGCAGCTCGGGACCCTCGGAGACCCAGTACTTC. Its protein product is CASSSGPSETQYF.

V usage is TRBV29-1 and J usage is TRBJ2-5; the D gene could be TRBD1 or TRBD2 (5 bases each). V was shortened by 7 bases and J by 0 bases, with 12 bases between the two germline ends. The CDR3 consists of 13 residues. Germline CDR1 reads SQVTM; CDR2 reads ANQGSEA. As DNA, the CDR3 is TGCAGCGGATTCCCGGGACACCAAGAGACCCAGTACTTC. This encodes CSGFPGHQETQYF.

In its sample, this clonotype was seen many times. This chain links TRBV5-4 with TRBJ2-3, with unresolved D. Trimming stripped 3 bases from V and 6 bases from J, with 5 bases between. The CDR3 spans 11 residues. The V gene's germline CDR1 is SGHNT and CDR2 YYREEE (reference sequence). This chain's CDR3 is CASSSEDTQYF. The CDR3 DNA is TGTGCCAGCAGCTCCGAGGATACGCAGTATTTT.

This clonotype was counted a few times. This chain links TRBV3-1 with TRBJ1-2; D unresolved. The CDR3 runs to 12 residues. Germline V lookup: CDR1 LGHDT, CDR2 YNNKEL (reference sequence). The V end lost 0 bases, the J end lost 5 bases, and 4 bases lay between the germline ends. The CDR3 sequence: CASSQDRYGYTF. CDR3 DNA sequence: TGTGCCAGCAGCCAAGATAGGTATGGCTACACCTTC.

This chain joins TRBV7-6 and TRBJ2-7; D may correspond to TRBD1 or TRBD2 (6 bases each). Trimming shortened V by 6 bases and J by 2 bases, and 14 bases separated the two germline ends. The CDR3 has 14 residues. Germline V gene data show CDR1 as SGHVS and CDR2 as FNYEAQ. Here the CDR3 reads CASSLNGGPYEQYF. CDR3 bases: TGTGCCAGCAGTTTAAACGGGGGCCCCTACGAGCAGTACTTC.

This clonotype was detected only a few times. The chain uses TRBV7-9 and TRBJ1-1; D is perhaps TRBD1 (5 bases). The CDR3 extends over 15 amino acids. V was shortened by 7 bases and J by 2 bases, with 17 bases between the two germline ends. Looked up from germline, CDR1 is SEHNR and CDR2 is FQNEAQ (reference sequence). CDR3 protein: CASTMVLGVNTEAFF. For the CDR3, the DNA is TGTGCCAGCACCATGGTGTTAGGGGTTAACACTGAAGCTTTCTTT.

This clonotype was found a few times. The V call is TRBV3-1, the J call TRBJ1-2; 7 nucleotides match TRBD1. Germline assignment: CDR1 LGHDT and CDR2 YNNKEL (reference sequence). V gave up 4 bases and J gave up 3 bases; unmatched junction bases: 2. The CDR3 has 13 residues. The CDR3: CASSLTGDYGYTF. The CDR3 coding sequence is TGTGCCAGCAGCCTTACAGGGGACTATGGCTACACCTTC.

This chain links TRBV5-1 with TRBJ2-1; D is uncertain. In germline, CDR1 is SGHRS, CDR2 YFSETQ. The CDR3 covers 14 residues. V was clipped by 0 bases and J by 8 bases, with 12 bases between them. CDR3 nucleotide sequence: TGCGCCAGCAGCTTGGCACGAAAGAGCGATGAGCAGTTCTTC. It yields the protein CASSLARKSDEQFF.

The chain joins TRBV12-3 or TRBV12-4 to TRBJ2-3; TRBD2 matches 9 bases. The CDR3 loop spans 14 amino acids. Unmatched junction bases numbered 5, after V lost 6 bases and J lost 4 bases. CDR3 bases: TGTGCCAGCAGGCCTAGCGGGGTTCCAGATACGCAGTATTTT. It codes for CASRPSGVPDTQYF.

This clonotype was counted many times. The CDR3 loop reads CASSQEQGGFEQYF. CDR3 bases: TGTGCCAGCAGCCAGGAACAAGGGGGTTTCGAGCAGTACTTC. The chain couples TRBV6-6 to TRBJ2-7, with D possibly matching TRBD1 (6 bases). CDR3 length: 14 amino acids. CDR1 and CDR2 (germline): MNHNY, SVGAGI (reference sequence). V dropped 6 bases and J dropped 6 bases, with 18 bases sitting between them.